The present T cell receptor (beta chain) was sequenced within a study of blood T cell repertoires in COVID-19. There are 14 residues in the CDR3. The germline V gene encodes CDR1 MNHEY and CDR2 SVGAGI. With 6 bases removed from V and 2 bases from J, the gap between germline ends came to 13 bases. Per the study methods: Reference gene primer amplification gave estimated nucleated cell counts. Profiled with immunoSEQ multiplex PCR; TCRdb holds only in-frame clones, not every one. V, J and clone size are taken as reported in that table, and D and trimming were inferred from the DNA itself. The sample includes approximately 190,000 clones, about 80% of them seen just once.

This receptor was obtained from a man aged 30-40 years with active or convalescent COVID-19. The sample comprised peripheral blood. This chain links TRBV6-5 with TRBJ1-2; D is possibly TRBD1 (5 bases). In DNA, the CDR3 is TGTGCCAGCAGCCCCGGGACTGTCAACTATGGCTACACCTTC. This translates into CASSPGTVNYGYTF.